The present TCR beta chain was sequenced within a study of T cell repertoires in cytomegalovirus infection. On the study more broadly: Evidence of both CMV infection and a matching HLA type came from public TCR beta signatures.

Each CDR3 protein gets one entry after TCRdb re-called the reads with MiXCR. Seen here are some 350,000 distinct CDR3 sequences, about 34% observed once, and the top ten hold roughly 14%. The CDR3 extends over 15 amino acids. The germline V and J ends were trimmed by 0 bases and 0 bases, with 9 bases remaining between them. From germline, CDR1 is LGHNA and CDR2 YSLEER. On this clonotype itself: Antigen specificity is unknown.

Findings and caveats of the study: The ex vivo response was dominated by HLA-C-restricted CMV-specific TCR beta clonotypes.

The TCR originated in a human donor in good health (CMV status not recorded). Some clones in this sample may be carry-over from other donors' samples. The sequencing used cultured PBMCs, collected from culture after CMV antigen stimulation. This rearrangement joins TRBV4-3 to TRBJ2-7; D remains ambiguous. The CDR3, as DNA: TGCGCCAGCAGCCAAGATATGGCGAGCTCCTACGAGCAGTACTTC. Translated, it gives CASSQDMASSYEQYF.